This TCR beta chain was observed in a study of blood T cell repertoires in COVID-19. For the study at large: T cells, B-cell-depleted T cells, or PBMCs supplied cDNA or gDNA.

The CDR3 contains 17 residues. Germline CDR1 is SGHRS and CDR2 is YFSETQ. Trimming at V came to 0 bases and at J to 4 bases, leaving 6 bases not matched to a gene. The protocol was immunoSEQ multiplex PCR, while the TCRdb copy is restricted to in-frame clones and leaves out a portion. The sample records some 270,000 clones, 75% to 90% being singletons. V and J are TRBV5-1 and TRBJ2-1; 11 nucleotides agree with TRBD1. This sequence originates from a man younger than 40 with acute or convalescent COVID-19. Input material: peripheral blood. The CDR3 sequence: CASSLDARDRGYNEQFF. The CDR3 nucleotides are TGCGCCAGCAGCTTGGACGCACGGGACAGGGGGTACAATGAGCAGTTCTTC. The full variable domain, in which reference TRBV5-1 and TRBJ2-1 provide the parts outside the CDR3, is KAGVTQTPRYLIKTRGQQVTLSCSPISGHRSVSWYQQTPGQGLQFLFEYFSETQRNKGNFPGRFSGRQFSNSRSEMNVSTLELGDSALYLCASSLDARDRGYNEQFFGPGTRLTVL.